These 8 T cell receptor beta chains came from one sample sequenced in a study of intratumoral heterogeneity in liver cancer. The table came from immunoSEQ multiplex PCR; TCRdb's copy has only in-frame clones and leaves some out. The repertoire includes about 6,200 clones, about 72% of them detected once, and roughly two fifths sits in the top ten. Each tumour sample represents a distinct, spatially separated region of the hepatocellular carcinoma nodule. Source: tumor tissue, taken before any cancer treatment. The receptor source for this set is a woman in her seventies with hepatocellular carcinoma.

CDR3 sequence (DNA): TGCAGCGCAGGACTAGCGGGACCCAACAATGAGCAGTTCTTC. This encodes CSAGLAGPNNEQFF. The chain links TRBV29-1 to TRBJ2-1; 12 bases map to TRBD2. CDR1 SQVTM and CDR2 ANQGSEA come from the germline V gene. The CDR3 spans 14 residues. V dropped 7 bases and J dropped 5; count of bases not matched to a gene: 6.

The CDR3 sequence is CASSPRGSGNEQFF. The DNA of the CDR3 is TGTGCCAGCAGCCCCAGGGGTAGCGGCAATGAGCAGTTCTTC. This chain links TRBV3-1 (or the pseudogene TRBV3-2) with TRBJ2-1; D is perhaps TRBD1 or TRBD2 (6 bases each). The CDR3 is 14 residues long. The V end was cut by 4 bases, the J end by 6 bases, with 13 bases between. Germline-derived CDR1 and CDR2 are LGHDT and YNNKEL (reference sequence).

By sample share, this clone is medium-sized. CDR3 nucleotide sequence: TGTGCCAGCAGTTACTTAGGCGGGGCTGACTACGAGCAGTACTTC. Its protein product is CASSYLGGADYEQYF. V gene TRBV6-6 combines with J gene TRBJ2-7; weak D call: TRBD2 (6 bases). Germline-derived CDR1 and CDR2 are MNHNY and SVGAGI (reference sequence). CDR3 length equals 15 residues. Trimming cost V 1 base and J 3 bases, with 13 bases left between them.

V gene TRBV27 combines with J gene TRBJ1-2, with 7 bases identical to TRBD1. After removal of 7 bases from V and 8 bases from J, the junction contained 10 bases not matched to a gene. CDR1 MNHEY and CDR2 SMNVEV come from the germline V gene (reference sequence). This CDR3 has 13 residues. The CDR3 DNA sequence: TGTGCCAGCACGATGCGACAGGGACAGGGCTACACCTTC. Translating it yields CASTMRQGQGYTF.

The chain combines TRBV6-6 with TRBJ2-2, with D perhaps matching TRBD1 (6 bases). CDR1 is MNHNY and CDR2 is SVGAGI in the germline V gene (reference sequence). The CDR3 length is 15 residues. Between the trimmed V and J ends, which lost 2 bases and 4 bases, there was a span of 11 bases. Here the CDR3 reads CASSYENRATGELFF. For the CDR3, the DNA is TGTGCCAGCAGTTACGAAAACAGGGCCACCGGGGAGCTGTTTTTT.

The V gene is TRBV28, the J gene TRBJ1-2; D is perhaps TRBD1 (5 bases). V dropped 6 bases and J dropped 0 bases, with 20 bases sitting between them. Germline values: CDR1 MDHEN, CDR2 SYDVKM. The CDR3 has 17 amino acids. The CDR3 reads CASRPGGRGRSNYGYTF. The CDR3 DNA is TGTGCCAGCAGACCCGGTGGGAGGGGACGTTCTAACTATGGCTACACCTTC.

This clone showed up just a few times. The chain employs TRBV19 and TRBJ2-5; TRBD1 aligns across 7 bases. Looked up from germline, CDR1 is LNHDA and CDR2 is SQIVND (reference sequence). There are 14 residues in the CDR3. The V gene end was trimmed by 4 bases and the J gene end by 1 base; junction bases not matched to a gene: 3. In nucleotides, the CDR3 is TGTGCCAGTAGTACCGAGGGGGCCCAAGAGACCCAGTACTTC. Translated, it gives CASSTEGAQETQYF. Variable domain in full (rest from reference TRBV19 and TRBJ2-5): DGGITQSPKYLFRKEGQNVTLSCEQNLNHDAMYWYRQDPGQGLRLIYYSQIVNDFQKGDIAEGYSVSREKKESFPLTVTSAQKNPTAFYLCASSTEGAQETQYFGPGTRLLVL.

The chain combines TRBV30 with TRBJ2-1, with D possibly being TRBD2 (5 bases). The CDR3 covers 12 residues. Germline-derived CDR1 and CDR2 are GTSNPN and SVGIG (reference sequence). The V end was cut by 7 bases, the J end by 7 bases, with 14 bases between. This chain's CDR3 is CALDSLRNEQFF. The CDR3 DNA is TGTGCCTTGGACTCCCTTCGAAATGAGCAGTTCTTC.